Here is one T cell receptor beta chain with its context. The sample originates from a study of blood T cell repertoires in COVID-19. Sequencing was performed with immunoSEQ multiplex PCR; in TCRdb, only in-frame clones are kept and a portion is missing. The table shows roughly 88,000 clones, with roughly 80% occurring only once. Sequenced sample: peripheral blood. The TCR sequence derives from a woman of 80 years or more with active or convalescent COVID-19.

The CDR3 protein is CASSPGQGGDTGELFF. CDR3 bases: TGCGCCAGCAGCCCGGGACAGGGGGGGGACACCGGGGAGCTGTTTTTT. The rearrangement joins TRBV4-1 to TRBJ2-2, with 11 bases lining up with TRBD1. Germline-derived CDR1 and CDR2 are MGHRA and YSYEKL. CDR3 length: 16 residues. Trimming removed 4 bases from V and 3 bases from J; junction bases left unmatched: 4.